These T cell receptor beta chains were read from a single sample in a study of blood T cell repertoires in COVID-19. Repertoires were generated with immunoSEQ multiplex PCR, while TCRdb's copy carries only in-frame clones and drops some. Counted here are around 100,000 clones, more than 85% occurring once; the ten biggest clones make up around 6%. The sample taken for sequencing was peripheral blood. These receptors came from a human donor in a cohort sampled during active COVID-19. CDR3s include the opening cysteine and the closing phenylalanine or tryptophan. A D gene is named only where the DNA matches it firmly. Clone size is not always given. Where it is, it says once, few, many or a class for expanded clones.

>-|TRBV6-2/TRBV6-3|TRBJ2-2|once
TGTGCCAGCAGTTACACTACAGGGAAGAACACCGGGGAGCTGTTTTTT
CASSYTTGKNTGELFF
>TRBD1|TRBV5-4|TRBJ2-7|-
TGTGCCAGCAGCTTGGACAGGGGGCGCGAAGGGACTTGGCACTACGAGCAGTACTTC
CASSLDRGREGTWHYEQYF
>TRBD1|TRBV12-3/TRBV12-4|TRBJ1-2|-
TGTGCCAGCAGTCGAGGACAGGGCTATGGCTACACCTTC
CASSRGQGYGYTF
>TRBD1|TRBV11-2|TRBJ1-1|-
TGTGCCAGCAGCCCGGTCCGGGACAGAAGGGACACTGAAGCTTTCTTT
CASSPVRDRRDTEAFF
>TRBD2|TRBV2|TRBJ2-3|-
TGTGCCAGCGGGACTAGCGGGCTATCCACAGATACGCAGTATTTT
CASGTSGLSTDTQYF
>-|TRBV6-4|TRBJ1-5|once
TGTGCCAGCCCCCCCGGGATGCGCAATCAGCCCCAGCATTTT
CASPPGMRNQPQHF
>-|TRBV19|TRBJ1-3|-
TGTGCCAGTAGTCATCCCTCGGGACACCGAAACACCATATATTTT
CASSHPSGHRNTIYF
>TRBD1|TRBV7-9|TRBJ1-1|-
TGTGCCAGCAGTCCGGACAGGGGAAGGTCTGAAGCTTTCTTT
CASSPDRGRSEAFF
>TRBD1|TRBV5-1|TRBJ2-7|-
TGCGCCAGCAGACCCGGGACAGGCTTCGAGCAGTACTTC
CASRPGTGFEQYF
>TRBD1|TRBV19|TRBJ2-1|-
TGTGCCATTAAGACAGGGTACAATGAGCAGTTCTTC
CAIKTGYNEQFF
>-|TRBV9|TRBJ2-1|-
TGTGCCAGCAGCGGACAGGAGCGGCCGCGGAATGAGCAGTTCTTC
CASSGQERPRNEQFF
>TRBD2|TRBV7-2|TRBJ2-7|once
TGTGCCAGCAGCACCAGACTAGCGGGGCCTTACGAGCAGTACTTC
CASSTRLAGPYEQYF
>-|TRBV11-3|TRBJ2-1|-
TGTGCCAGCAGTGACGACAGCTCAGCCTACAATGAGCAGTTCTTC
CASSDDSSAYNEQFF
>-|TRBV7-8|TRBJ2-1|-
TGTGCCAGCAGCCCGCACAGGGATCTGAACAATGAGCAGTTCTTC
CASSPHRDLNNEQFF
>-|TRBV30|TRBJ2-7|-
TGTGCCTGGAGTGTACTCGGGAATGAGCAGTACTTC
CAWSVLGNEQYF
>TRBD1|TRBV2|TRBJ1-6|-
TGTGCCAGCAGTGATCAGGGGGCACGCTCACCCCTCCACTTT
CASSDQGARSPLHF
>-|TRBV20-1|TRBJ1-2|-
TGCAGTGCCCCCCTTCTCTATGGCTACACCTTC
CSAPLLYGYTF
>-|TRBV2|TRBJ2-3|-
TGTGCCAGCAGTGCACTACGGGGTGACACAGATACGCAGTATTTT
CASSALRGDTDTQYF
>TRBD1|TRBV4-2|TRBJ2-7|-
TGTGCCAGCAGCCAAGCCACCCGGTCGGGACAGGGCCACGAGCAGTACTTC
CASSQATRSGQGHEQYF
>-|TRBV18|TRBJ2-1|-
TGTGCCAGCTCACGGGCAGGGGGGAATGAGCAGTTCTTC
CASSRAGGNEQFF
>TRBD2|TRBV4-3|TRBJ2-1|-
TGCGCCAGCAGCCAAACTAGCGGGAGTATATATGAGCAGTTCTTC
CASSQTSGSIYEQFF
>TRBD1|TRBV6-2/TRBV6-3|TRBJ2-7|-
TGTGCCAGCAGTTACCCACATCGCAGGGGGCCGGTCTACGAGCAGTACTTC
CASSYPHRRGPVYEQYF
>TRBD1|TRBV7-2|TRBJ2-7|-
TGTGCCAGCAGCGTCCAGACAGGGATAGAGCAGTACTTC
CASSVQTGIEQYF
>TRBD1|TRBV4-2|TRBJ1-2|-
TGTGCCAGCAGCCAAGGGGGACAGGAGAACTATGGCTACACCTTC
CASSQGGQENYGYTF
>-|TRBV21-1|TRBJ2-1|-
TGTGCCAGCAGCACGGGGGCTAGCGGGAGGGAGGAGCCCTACAATGAGCAGTTCTTC
CASSTGASGREEPYNEQFF
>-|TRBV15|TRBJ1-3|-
TGTGCCACCAGCAGAGATTTACAAAACACCATATATTTT
CATSRDLQNTIYF
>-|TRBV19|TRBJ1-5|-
TGTGCCAGTAGTATTTTTTCAGGAGGGGGCAATCAGCCCCAGCATTTT
CASSIFSGGGNQPQHF
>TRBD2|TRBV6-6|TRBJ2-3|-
TGTGCCAGCAGTCCCGGGACTAGCGGGAGGGATACGCAGTATTTT
CASSPGTSGRDTQYF
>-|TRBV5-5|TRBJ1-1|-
TGTGCCAGCAGCTTGGTGGGGGGGTACACTGAAGCTTTCTTT
CASSLVGGYTEAFF
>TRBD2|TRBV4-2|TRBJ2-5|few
TGTGCCAGCAGCCAAACCCCGGGACTAGCGGGAGAGACCCAGTACTTC
CASSQTPGLAGETQYF
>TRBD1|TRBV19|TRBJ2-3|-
TGTGCCAGTAGGGCCTGGACAGGGGAGGTCGATACGCAGTATTTT
CASRAWTGEVDTQYF
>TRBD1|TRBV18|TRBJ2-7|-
TGTGCCAGCTCACCCCCCAGGGACAGACCTTACGAGCAGTACTTC
CASSPPRDRPYEQYF
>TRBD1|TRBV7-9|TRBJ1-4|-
TGTGCCAGCAGCACCCTACCGGGACAGGGCCACGAAAAACTGTTTTTT
CASSTLPGQGHEKLFF
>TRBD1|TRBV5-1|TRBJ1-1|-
TGCGCCAGCAGCTTGGATGGACAGGGAAGAACTGAAGCTTTCTTT
CASSLDGQGRTEAFF
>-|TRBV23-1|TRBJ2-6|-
TGCGCCAGCAGTCAAGCGGCAGAAGAACCCTCTGGGGCCAACGTCCTGACTTTC
CASSQAAEEPSGANVLTF
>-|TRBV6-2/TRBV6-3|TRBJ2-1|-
TGTGCCAGCAGTCCAGAGACTGGCTTATACAATGAGCAGTTCTTC
CASSPETGLYNEQFF
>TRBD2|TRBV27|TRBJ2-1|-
TGTGCCAGCAGTTGGGGACTAGCGGGAGTCAATGAGCAGTTCTTC
CASSWGLAGVNEQFF
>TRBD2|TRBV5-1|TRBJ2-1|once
TGCGCCAGTTCGCTTGAGCGGGAAGGCTACAATGAGCAGTTCTTC
CASSLEREGYNEQFF
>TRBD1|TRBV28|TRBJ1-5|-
TGTGCCAGCAGTCCCATTGACAGGGAAAATCAGCCCCAGCATTTT
CASSPIDRENQPQHF
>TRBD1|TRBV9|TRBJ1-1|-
TGTGCCAGCAGCGTCGGCGGACAGGGTGGTGAAGCTTTCTTT
CASSVGGQGGEAFF
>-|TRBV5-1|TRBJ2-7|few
TGCGCCAGCAGCTCCTTAGAGCTCCACGAGCAGTACTTC
CASSSLELHEQYF
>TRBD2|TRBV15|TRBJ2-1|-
TGTGCCAGTGGTAGCGGGAGCTACAATGAGCAGTTCTTC
CASGSGSYNEQFF
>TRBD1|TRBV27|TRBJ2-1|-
TGTGCCAGCAGTTTCGGCAGGGGGCCTCTTACCTACAATGAGCAGTTCTTC
CASSFGRGPLTYNEQFF
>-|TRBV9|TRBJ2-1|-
TGTGCCAGCAGCGTAGACGGAGAGTACAATGAGCAGTTCTTC
CASSVDGEYNEQFF
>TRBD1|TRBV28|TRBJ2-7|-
TGTGCCAGCAGTTTTGTCCGACAGGGGTCCTACGAGCAGTACTTC
CASSFVRQGSYEQYF
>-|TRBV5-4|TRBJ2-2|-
TGTGCCAGCCACTCGCCCGGGGAGCTGTTTTTT
CASHSPGELFF
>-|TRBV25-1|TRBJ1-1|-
TGTGCCAGCACCTTATCACTCAACACTGAAGCTTTCTTT
CASTLSLNTEAFF
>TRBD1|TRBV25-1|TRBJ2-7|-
TGTGCCAGCAGTGCCGGACAGGAGCCCTACGAGCAGTACTTC
CASSAGQEPYEQYF
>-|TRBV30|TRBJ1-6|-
TGTGCCTGGACCCCGAGGTCCTATAATTCACCCCTCCACTTT
CAWTPRSYNSPLHF
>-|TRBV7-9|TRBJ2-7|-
TGTGCCAGCAGCGATGGTCCGAGGGCCAAAGAGCAGTACTTC
CASSDGPRAKEQYF
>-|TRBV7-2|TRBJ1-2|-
TGTGCCAGCAGCTATGGGGCAGTAACTGGCTACACCTTC
CASSYGAVTGYTF
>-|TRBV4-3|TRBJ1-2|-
TGCGCCAGCAGCCAAGCCGGGGGGGGGTCAGATGGCTACACCTTC
CASSQAGGGSDGYTF
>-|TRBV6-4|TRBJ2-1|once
TGTGCCAGCAGTGACTCTTGGGGCGCTTACAATGAGCAGTTCTTC
CASSDSWGAYNEQFF
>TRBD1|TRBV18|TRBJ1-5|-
TGTGCCAGCTCACAACAGACAGGGATTAGTAATCAGCCCCAGCATTTT
CASSQQTGISNQPQHF
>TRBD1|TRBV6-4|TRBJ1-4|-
TGTGCCAGCAGTGAGTGCCGGGACAGGGAGTTTGCAACTAATGAAAAACTGTTTTTT
CASSECRDREFATNEKLFF
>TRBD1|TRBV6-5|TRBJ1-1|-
TGTGCCAGCAGCTCTTCCCGGGACAGGGACGCTGAAGCTTTCTTT
CASSSSRDRDAEAFF
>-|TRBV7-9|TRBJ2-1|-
TGTGCCAGCACCGACACTCGTAGTGAGCAGTTCTTC
CASTDTRSEQFF
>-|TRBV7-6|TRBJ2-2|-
TGTGCCAGCAGCCTTCGACAGAACACCGGGGAGCTGTTTTTT
CASSLRQNTGELFF